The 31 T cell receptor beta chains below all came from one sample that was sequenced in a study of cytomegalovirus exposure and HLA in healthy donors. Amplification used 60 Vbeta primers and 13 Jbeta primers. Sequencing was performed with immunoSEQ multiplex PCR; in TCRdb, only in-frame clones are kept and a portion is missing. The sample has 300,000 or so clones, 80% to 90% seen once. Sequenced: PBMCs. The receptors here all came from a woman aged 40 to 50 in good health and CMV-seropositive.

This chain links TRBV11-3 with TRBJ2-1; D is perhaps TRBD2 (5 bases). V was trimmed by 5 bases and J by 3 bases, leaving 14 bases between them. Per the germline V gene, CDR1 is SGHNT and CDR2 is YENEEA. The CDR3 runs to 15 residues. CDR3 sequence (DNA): TGTGCCAGCAGCGCCATGAGCGGAAACTACAATGAGCAGTTCTTC. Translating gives CASSAMSGNYNEQFF.

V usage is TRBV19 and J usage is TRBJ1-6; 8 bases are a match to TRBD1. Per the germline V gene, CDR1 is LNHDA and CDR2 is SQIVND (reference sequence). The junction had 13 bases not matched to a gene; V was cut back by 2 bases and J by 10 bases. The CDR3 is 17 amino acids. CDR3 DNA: TGTGCCAGTAGTATACAGGGGGCGCGGTCCCCTGAATCACCCCTCCACTTT. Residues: CASSIQGARSPESPLHF.

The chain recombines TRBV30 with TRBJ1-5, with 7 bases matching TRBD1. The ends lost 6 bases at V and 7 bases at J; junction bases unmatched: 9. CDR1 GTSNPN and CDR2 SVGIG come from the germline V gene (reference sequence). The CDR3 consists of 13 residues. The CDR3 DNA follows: TGTGCCTGTCGGACAGGAGGGGGACAGCCCCAGCATTTT. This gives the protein CACRTGGGQPQHF.

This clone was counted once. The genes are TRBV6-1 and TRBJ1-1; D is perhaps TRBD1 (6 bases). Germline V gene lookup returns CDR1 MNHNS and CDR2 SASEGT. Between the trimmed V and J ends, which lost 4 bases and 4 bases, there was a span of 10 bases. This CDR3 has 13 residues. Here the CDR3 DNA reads TGTGCCAGCAGTGGGGGGCCAGGCACTGAAGCTTTCTTT. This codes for CASSGGPGTEAFF.

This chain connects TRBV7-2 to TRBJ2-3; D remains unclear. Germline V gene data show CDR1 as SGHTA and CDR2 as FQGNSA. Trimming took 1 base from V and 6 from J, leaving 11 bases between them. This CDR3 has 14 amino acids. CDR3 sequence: CASSLEEVADTQYF. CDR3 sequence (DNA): TGTGCCAGCAGCTTAGAGGAAGTAGCTGATACGCAGTATTTT.

DNA for the CDR3: TGTGCCAGTCCTACAGCCGACTCTGGAAACACCATATATTTT. Translated: CASPTADSGNTIYF. The chain employs TRBV6-5 and TRBJ1-3, with unresolved D. The germline V and J ends were trimmed by 9 bases and 0 bases, with 12 bases remaining between them. This CDR3 region has 14 residues. Germline CDR1 and CDR2: MNHEY and SVGAGI.

CDR3 bases: TGTGCCAGCAGTTACATTAGCGGGAGGTCTAATGAGCAGTTCTTC. Translation: CASSYISGRSNEQFF. The chain couples TRBV6-5 to TRBJ2-1, with TRBD2 matching 10 bases. Germline V gene data show CDR1 as MNHEY and CDR2 as SVGAGI. CDR3 size: 15 residues. The J segment lost 7 bases and the V segment lost 2 bases, leaving 5 bases of the junction unmatched.

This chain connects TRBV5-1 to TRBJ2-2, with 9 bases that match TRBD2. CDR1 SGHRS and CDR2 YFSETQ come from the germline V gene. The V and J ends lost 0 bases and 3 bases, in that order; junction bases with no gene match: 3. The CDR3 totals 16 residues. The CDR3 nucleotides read TGCGCCAGCAGCTTGGAGGTAGCGGGAGACACCGGGGAGCTGTTTTTT. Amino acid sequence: CASSLEVAGDTGELFF.

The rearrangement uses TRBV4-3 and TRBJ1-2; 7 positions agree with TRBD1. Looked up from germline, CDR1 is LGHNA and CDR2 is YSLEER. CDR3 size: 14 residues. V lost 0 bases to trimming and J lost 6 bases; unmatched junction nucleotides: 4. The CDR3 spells CASSQEQGTNGYTF. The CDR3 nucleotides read TGCGCCAGCAGCCAAGAACAGGGGACCAATGGCTACACCTTC.

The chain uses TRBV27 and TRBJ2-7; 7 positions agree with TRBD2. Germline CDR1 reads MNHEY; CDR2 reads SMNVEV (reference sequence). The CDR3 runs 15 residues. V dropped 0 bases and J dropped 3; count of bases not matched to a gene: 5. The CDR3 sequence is CASSLSPSGRYEQYF. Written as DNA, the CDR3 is TGTGCCAGCAGTTTATCTCCTAGCGGTCGCTACGAGCAGTACTTC.

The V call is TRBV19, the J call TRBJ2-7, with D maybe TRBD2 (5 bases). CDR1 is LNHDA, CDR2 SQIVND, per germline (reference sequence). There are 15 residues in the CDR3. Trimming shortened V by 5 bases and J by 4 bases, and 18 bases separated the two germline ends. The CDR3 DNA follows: TGTGCCAGTAGTTTGCTAGCCCTGGGGAAATACGAGCAGTACTTC. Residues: CASSLLALGKYEQYF.

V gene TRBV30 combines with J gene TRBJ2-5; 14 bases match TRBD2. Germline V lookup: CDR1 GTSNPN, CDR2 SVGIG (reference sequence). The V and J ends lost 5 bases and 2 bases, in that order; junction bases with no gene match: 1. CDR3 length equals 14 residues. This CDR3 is CAWGTSGGQETQYF. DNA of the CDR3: TGTGCCTGGGGGACTAGCGGGGGTCAAGAGACCCAGTACTTC.

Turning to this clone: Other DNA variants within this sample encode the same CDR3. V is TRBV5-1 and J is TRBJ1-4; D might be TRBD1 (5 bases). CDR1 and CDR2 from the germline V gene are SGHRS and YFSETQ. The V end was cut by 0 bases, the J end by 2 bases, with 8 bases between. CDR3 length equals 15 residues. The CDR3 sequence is CASSLVPGTNEKLFF. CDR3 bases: TGCGCCAGCAGCTTGGTGCCAGGGACTAATGAAAAACTGTTTTTT.

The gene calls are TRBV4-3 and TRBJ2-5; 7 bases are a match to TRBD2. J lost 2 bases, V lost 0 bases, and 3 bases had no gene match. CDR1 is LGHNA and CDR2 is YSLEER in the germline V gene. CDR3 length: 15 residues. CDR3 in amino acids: CASSQDGRLQETQYF. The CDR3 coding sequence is TGCGCCAGCAGCCAAGACGGGAGGCTTCAAGAGACCCAGTACTTC.

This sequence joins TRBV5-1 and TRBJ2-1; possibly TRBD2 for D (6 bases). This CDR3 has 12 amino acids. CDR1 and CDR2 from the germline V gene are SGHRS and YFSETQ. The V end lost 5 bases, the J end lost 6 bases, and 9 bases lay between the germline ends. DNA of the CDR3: TGCGCCAGCAGACTCGGGGGCAATGAGCAGTTCTTC. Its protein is CASRLGGNEQFF.

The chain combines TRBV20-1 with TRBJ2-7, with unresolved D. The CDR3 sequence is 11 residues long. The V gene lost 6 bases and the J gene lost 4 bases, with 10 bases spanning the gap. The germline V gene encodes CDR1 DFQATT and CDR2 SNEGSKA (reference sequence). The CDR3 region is CSARLEYEQYF. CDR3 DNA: TGCAGTGCCAGACTCGAGTACGAGCAGTACTTC.

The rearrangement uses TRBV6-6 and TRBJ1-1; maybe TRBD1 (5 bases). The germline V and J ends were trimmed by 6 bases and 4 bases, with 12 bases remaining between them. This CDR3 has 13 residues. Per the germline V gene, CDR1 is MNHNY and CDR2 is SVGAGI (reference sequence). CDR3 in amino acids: CASSPTQGTEAFF. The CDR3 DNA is TGTGCCAGCAGCCCTACCCAGGGCACTGAAGCTTTCTTT.

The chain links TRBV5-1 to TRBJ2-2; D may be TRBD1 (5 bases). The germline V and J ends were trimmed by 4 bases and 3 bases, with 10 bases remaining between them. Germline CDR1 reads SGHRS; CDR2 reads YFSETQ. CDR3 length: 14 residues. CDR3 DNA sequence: TGCGCCAGCAGCGTCAGGGTGGACACCGGGGAGCTGTTTTTT. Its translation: CASSVRVDTGELFF.

The CDR3 sequence is CASSPTPGTLPYEQYF. CDR3 bases: TGTGCCAGCAGTCCGACTCCGGGGACACTTCCCTACGAGCAGTACTTC. This chain joins TRBV21-1 and TRBJ2-7; the table gives TRBD1 as D, unverified against the DNA. TRBV21-1 is a pseudogene segment. This CDR3 has 16 amino acids.

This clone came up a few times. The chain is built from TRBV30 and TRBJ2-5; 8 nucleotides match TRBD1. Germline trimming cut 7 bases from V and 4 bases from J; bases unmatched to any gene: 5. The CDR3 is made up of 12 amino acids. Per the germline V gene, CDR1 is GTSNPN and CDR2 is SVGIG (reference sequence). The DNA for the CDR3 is TGTGCCTCGGACAGGGCAGGAGAGACCCAGTACTTC. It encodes CASDRAGETQYF.

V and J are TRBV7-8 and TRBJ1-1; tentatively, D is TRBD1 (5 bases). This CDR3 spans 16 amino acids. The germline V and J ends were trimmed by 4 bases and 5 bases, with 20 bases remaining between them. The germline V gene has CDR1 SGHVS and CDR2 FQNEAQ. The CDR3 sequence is CASSSSAGHRGTEAFF. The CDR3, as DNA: TGTGCCAGCAGCTCCTCGGCCGGCCATCGGGGGACTGAAGCTTTCTTT.

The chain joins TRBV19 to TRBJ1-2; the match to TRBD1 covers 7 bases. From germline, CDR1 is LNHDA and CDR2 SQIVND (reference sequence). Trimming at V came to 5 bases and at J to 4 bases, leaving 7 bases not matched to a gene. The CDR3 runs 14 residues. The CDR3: CASSPSGGIYGYTF. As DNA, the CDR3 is TGTGCCAGTAGTCCTTCAGGGGGGATCTATGGCTACACCTTC.

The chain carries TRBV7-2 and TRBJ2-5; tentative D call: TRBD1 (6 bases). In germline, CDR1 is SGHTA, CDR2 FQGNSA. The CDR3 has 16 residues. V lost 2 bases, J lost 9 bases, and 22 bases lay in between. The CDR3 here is CASSLTGPRLAEAQYF. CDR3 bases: TGTGCCAGCAGCTTAACAGGGCCTCGGCTGGCCGAGGCCCAGTACTTC.

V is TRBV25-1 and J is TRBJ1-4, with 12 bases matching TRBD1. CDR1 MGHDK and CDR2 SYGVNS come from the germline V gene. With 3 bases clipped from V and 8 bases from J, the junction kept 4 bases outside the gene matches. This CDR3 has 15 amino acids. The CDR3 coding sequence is TGTGCCAGCAGTGACCTTGGGACAGGGGGCGAAAAACTGTTTTTT. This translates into CASSDLGTGGEKLFF.

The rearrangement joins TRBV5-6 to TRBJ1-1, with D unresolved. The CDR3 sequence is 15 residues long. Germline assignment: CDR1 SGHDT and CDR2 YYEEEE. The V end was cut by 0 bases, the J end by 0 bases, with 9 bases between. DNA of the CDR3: TGTGCCAGCAGCTTGGGTCGACTCCTGAACACTGAAGCTTTCTTT. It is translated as CASSLGRLLNTEAFF.

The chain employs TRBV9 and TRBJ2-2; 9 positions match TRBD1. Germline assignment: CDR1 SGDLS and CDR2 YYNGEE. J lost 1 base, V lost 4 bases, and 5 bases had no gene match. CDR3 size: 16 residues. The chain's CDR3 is CASSSVGQGNTGELFF. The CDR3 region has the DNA TGTGCCAGCAGCTCGGTGGGACAGGGGAACACCGGGGAGCTGTTTTTT. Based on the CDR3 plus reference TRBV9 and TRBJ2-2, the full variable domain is DSGVTQTPKHLITATGQRVTLRCSPRSGDLSVYWYQQSLDQGLQFLIQYYNGEERAKGNILERFSAQQFPDLHSELNLSSLELGDSALYFCASSSVGQGNTGELFFGEGSRLTVL.

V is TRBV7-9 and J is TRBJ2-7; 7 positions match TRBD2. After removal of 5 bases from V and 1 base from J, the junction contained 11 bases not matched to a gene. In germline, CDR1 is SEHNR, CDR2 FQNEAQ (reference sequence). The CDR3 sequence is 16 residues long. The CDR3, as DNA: TGTGCCAGCAGCCGAACGAGGGCTAGCGGATCCTACGAGCAGTACTTC. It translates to CASSRTRASGSYEQYF.

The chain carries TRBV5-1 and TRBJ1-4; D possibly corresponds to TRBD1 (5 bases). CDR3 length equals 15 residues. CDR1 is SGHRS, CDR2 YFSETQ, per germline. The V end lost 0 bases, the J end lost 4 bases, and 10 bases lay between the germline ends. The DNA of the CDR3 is TGCGCCAGCAGCTTGGCAGGGCCCGGTAATGAAAAACTGTTTTTT. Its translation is CASSLAGPGNEKLFF. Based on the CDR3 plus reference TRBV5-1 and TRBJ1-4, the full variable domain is KAGVTQTPRYLIKTRGQQVTLSCSPISGHRSVSWYQQTPGQGLQFLFEYFSETQRNKGNFPGRFSGRQFSNSRSEMNVSTLELGDSALYLCASSLAGPGNEKLFFGSGTQLSVL.

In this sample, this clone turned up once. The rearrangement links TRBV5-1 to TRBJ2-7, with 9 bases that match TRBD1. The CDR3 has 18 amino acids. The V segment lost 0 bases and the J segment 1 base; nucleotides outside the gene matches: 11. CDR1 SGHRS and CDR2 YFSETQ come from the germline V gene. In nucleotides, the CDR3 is TGCGCCAGCAGCTTGGAAATGTCCGGGACAGGGCGATCCTACGAGCAGTACTTC. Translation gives CASSLEMSGTGRSYEQYF.

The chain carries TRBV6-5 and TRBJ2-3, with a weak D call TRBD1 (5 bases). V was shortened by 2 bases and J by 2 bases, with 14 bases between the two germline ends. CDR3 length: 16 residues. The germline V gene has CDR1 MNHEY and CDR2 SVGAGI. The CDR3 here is CASSYGNRPTTDTQYF. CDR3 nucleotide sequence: TGTGCCAGCAGTTACGGGAACAGGCCTACCACAGATACGCAGTATTTT.

The CDR3 loop is CASSLVGSGSYNEQFF. In nucleotides, the CDR3 is TGTGCCAGCAGCTTGGTTGGTAGCGGCTCCTACAATGAGCAGTTCTTC. This chain links TRBV5-4 with TRBJ2-1, with D maybe TRBD2 (6 bases). Germline CDR1 reads SGHNT; CDR2 reads YYREEE (reference sequence). CDR3 length: 16 amino acids. The V end lost 0 bases, the J end lost 0 bases, and 10 bases lay between the germline ends.